This T cell receptor beta chain appears in the sequencing data of a study of CD8+CD57+ T cells in acquired aplastic anemia. Across the study: Average DNA yield from sorted CD4+ and CD8+ cells was around 3.2 ug. General study results and limits: Patients and controls turned out to have roughly 30 CD8+ CDR3 sequences in common.

Germline V CDR1 and CDR2: ENHRY, SYGVKD. The CDR3 is 17 residues long. V was clipped by 4 bases and J by 0 bases, with 13 bases between them. Genomic DNA was employed as the template in profiling TCR beta VDJ and CDR3. Each CDR3 protein gets one entry after TCRdb re-called the reads with MiXCR. Of 150,000 to 200,000 distinct CDR3 sequences detected, roughly half appear once; the ten largest clones hold under 3%. With regard to this clonotype: Its antigen is unidentified.

V and J are TRBV10-3 and TRBJ2-6; tentatively, D is TRBD1 (6 bases). The sequence came from a human donor in good health. The sequencing input was sorted CD4+, CD8+, or CD8+CD57+ T cells (not recorded which) from PBMCs. CDR3 DNA sequence: TGTGCCATCAGTGCCAGGACAGAGAGCTCTGGGGCCAACGTCCTGACTTTC. Amino acids: CAISARTESSGANVLTF.